This T cell receptor (beta chain) appears in the sequencing data of a study of regulatory T cells in long-lasting Graves disease. Arm-PCR of CDR3 regions with iRepertoire HTBI primers generated TCR beta libraries. TCRdb analysed the multiplex PCR reads with MiXCR anew, one entry per CDR3 protein. The sample yields 350,000 to 450,000 distinct CDR3 sequences, 14% to 15% seen once. Trimming pared 2 bases from V and 1 base from J, leaving 14 bases between. This CDR3 has 16 amino acids. The sample holds many counts of this clonotype. Its antigen is not known. Stated time point: newly diagnosed GD, antithyroid drugs for less than 3 months. The authors made the TCR library using RNA they extracted from PBMCs. An endocrinology department located in Xi'an, China, was where the patients came from. Overall study findings and caveats: Among the persistent patients, 2,500 to 3,500 public clonotypes were shared, more than the approximately 1,000 shared among new patients.

This same sample was also part of a study on T cells in Graves' hyperthyroidism and ophthalmopathy.

The clonotype comes from a young woman with Graves disease. The starting material was peripheral blood mononuclear cells (PBMCs), obtained at new diagnosis, from a patient treated with antithyroid drugs. The chain recombines TRBV12-3 or TRBV12-4 with TRBJ1-1; unclear D gene. CDR3: CASSLRRGRPNTEAFF. The CDR3 region has the DNA TGTGCCAGCAGTTTAAGGCGAGGGCGGCCGAACACTGAAGCTTTCTTT.